The clone carrying this T cell receptor beta chain appeared many times. Its antigen is still unknown. Trimming removed 2 bases from V and 9 bases from J; junction bases left unmatched: 0. CDR3 length: 13 residues. The record originates from a study of neurological immune-mediated disorders. The authors made cDNA by 5'RACE with 10-nucleotide random UMIs. TCRdb re-derived calls from the 5' RACE reads in MiXCR, one entry per CDR3 protein. The sample includes roughly 56,000 distinct CDR3 sequences, more than 3% of them seen just once. General study points: HTLV-1-associated myelopathy ranked highest for TCR clonal expansion and multiple sclerosis lowest, beneath healthy controls.

This TCR derives from an older woman with multiple sclerosis. The sample taken for sequencing was PBMCs. The chain recombines TRBV12-3 or TRBV12-4 with TRBJ2-1; 11 bases match TRBD2. The CDR3 here is CASSLTSGGEQFF. The CDR3 nucleotides read TGTGCCAGCAGTTTAACTAGCGGGGGTGAGCAGTTCTTC.